Below, 26 T cell receptor beta chains from the same sample are listed, as sequenced in a study of post-analysis software for immune sequencing data. Study outcomes and limitations: Controls had lower frequencies than patients of about 5 TRBV segments, which included TRBV5-6, TRBV5-1 and TRBV20-1.

cDNA libraries for TCR beta contained unique molecular identifiers. TCRdb processed the PCR reads anew with MiXCR; each CDR3 protein has one entry. The sample includes about 770,000 distinct CDR3 sequences, roughly 46% seen only once; the top ten take 4.9%. Their specific antigens are unknown. Sequences were obtained from blood. These receptors all come from a girl between 10 and 17 years old with multiple sclerosis.

This clonotype turned up a few times. The CDR3 region has the DNA TGCAGCGTTAACGGGGGTCTTGGGGAAAAACTGTTTTTT. Translated, it gives CSVNGGLGEKLFF. This chain links TRBV29-1 with TRBJ1-4, with D tentatively TRBD1 (5 bases). V lost 5 bases to trimming and J lost 8 bases, with 15 bases between them. The CDR3 extends over 13 amino acids. Germline assignment: CDR1 SQVTM and CDR2 ANQGSEA.

The genes are TRBV6-5 and TRBJ1-2; TRBD1 is a possible D gene (5 bases). This CDR3 region has 15 residues. V lost 6 bases, J lost 0 bases, and 14 bases lay in between. CDR1 and CDR2 from the germline V gene are MNHEY and SVGAGI. The CDR3: CASRPPQGPNYGYTF. The CDR3 bases are TGTGCCAGCAGACCCCCCCAGGGCCCTAACTATGGCTACACCTTC.

This clonotype was counted between two and nine times. The chain links TRBV7-2 to TRBJ2-1; D tentatively reads TRBD1 or TRBD2 (5 bases each). This CDR3 spans 17 amino acids. V lost 5 bases and J 4 bases, leaving 21 bases between the germline ends. CDR1 is SGHTA and CDR2 is FQGNSA in the germline V gene. The DNA for the CDR3 is TGTGCCAGCAGCCCCGGGGCTGCGGACGCCCAATACAATGAGCAGTTCTTC. Protein sequence: CASSPGAADAQYNEQFF.

This clonotype occurred many times. V usage is TRBV6-2 or TRBV6-3 and J usage is TRBJ1-2; TRBD1 matches at 8 bases. The trim removed 7 bases at V and 4 bases at J, leaving 2 bases unmatched. CDR1 and CDR2 (germline): MNHEY, SVGEGT. The CDR3 consists of 12 residues. As DNA, the CDR3 is TGTGCCAGCACCGGGACAGGCTATGGCTACACCTTC. Its translation: CASTGTGYGYTF.

In this sample, this clonotype turned up a few times. The chain links TRBV12-3 or TRBV12-4 to TRBJ2-1, with 15 bases fitting TRBD2. The length of the CDR3 is 18 residues. V was clipped by 4 bases and J by 3 bases; unmatched bases: 7. The CDR3 bases are TGTGCCAGCAGTTCGGCGGGACTAGCGGGAGGTCACTACAATGAGCAGTTCTTC. Translating gives CASSSAGLAGGHYNEQFF.

V usage is TRBV13 and J usage is TRBJ2-7, with 16 bases aligning to TRBD2. Germline loops: CDR1 PRHDT, CDR2 FYEKMQ (reference sequence). Trimming cost V 5 bases and J 3 bases; bases outside gene matches: 13. CDR3 length equals 19 residues. In DNA form, the CDR3 reads TGTGCCAGCAGCCCCCTGGGACTAGCGGGAGGGGAATCCGGCTACGAGCAGTACTTC. This encodes CASSPLGLAGGESGYEQYF.

With regard to this clonotype: One junction end does not reproduce the germline sequence, and a read error may be involved. The rearrangement links TRBV7-7 to TRBJ2-1; D uncertain. The CDR3 runs to 14 residues. Germline lookup yields CDR1 SSHAT and CDR2 FNYEAQ (reference sequence). The CDR3 DNA reads as TGTGCTAGCAGCTTAGGTCTATCTGGAAATGAGCAGTTCTTC. This gives the protein CASSLGLSGNEQFF. The entire variable domain, with the rest obtained from reference TRBV7-7 and TRBJ2-1, is as follows: GAGVSQSPRYKVTKRGQDVTLRCDPISSHATLYWYQQALGQGPEFLTYFNYEAQPDKSGLPSDRFSAERPEGSISTLTIQRTEQRDSAMYRCASSLGLSGNEQFFGPGTRLTVL.

This clonotype was counted a few times. The V and J genes are TRBV2 and TRBJ1-2, with a tentative D call TRBD1 (6 bases). CDR1 and CDR2 from the germline V gene are SNHLY and FYNNEI. V gave up 5 bases and J gave up 2 bases, with 12 bases separating them. The CDR3 runs 14 residues. The CDR3 loop reads CASSPGHPNYGYTF. The CDR3 DNA reads TGTGCCAGCAGTCCGGGACATCCCAACTATGGCTACACCTTC.

The chain recombines TRBV6-5 with TRBJ1-2; D remains ambiguous. V dropped 0 bases and J dropped 8 bases, with 10 bases sitting between them. Germline V CDR1 and CDR2: MNHEY, SVGAGI. The CDR3 is 13 residues long. In DNA, the CDR3 is TGTGCCAGCAGTTACTCGAATTCGGGAGGCTACACCTTC. The encoded protein is CASSYSNSGGYTF.

V gene TRBV4-2 combines with J gene TRBJ2-7, with TRBD2 as a possible D gene (5 bases). The CDR3 has 15 residues. The V gene's germline CDR1 is LGHNA and CDR2 YNFKEQ. Trimming removed 0 bases at V and 4 bases at J, with 13 bases between. In nucleotides, the CDR3 is TGTGCCAGCAGCCAAGAGCGAGGGTTAGTGTACGAGCAGTACTTC. Amino acids: CASSQERGLVYEQYF.

The genes are TRBV12-3 or TRBV12-4 and TRBJ1-5; D not resolved. V was trimmed by 3 bases and J by 6 bases, leaving 6 bases between them. This CDR3 has 12 residues. CDR3 coding DNA: TGTGCCAGCAGTTTCTCCCCTCAGCCCCAGCATTTT. It codes for CASSFSPQPQHF.

V is TRBV4-2 and J is TRBJ2-1, with unresolved D. Germline V gene sequence: CDR1 LGHNA, CDR2 YNFKEQ. CDR3 size: 15 residues. V lost 2 bases to trimming and J lost 8 bases, with 16 bases between them. The CDR3 region is CASSQLPPGRDEQFF. For the CDR3, the DNA is TGTGCCAGCAGCCAACTCCCACCAGGAAGGGATGAGCAGTTCTTC.

This clonotype has more than one count but fewer than ten. V is TRBV29-1 and J is TRBJ2-4; TRBD2 might be the D (5 bases). TRBJ2-7 matches the DNA end more closely, so the J call is doubtful. Looked up from germline, CDR1 is SQVTM and CDR2 is ANQGSEA. This CDR3 spans 14 amino acids. In nucleotides, the CDR3 is TGCAGCGTAGACTACGGACTCGCGATTTACGAGCAGTACTTC. Encoded protein: CSVDYGLAIYEQYF.

This clonotype was detected only once. The gene calls are TRBV9 and TRBJ2-1, with D tentatively TRBD2 (5 bases). Trimming cost V 3 bases and J 8 bases, with 9 bases left between them. CDR3 length: 12 residues. Germline values: CDR1 SGDLS, CDR2 YYNGEE. The CDR3 DNA reads as TGTGCCAGCAGCGCAACAGCGGATGAGCAGTTCTTC. The encoded protein is CASSATADEQFF.

The chain joins TRBV7-2 to TRBJ1-2; 9 bases are a match to TRBD1. The CDR3 is 15 residues long. Germline assignment: CDR1 SGHTA and CDR2 FQGNSA. The V gene end was trimmed by 1 base and the J gene end by 7 bases; junction bases not matched to a gene: 7. CDR3 DNA: TGTGCCAGCAGCTTAGGTCCGGGACAGGGTGGTGGCTACACCTTC. Amino acid sequence: CASSLGPGQGGGYTF.

The CDR3 is CASSWRAGASNQPQHF. The DNA of the CDR3 is TGTGCCAGCAGTTGGCGCGCAGGGGCTAGCAATCAGCCCCAGCATTTT. The gene calls are TRBV6-2 or TRBV6-3 and TRBJ1-5; D perhaps matches TRBD1 (6 bases). Between the trimmed V and J ends, which lost 4 bases and 0 bases, there was a span of 13 bases. Germline CDR1 reads MNHEY; CDR2 reads SVGEGT. This CDR3 is 16 amino acids long.

This clonotype was picked up one time. The chain is built from TRBV20-1 and TRBJ2-1; D is perhaps TRBD1 (5 bases). The CDR3 loop spans 14 amino acids. Germline values: CDR1 DFQATT, CDR2 SNEGSKA (reference sequence). V lost 1 base to trimming and J lost 1 base, with 8 bases between them. For the CDR3, the DNA is TGCAGTGCTAGAGGGGCAGGGTCCTACAATGAGCAGTTCTTC. The encoded protein is CSARGAGSYNEQFF.

V is TRBV28 and J is TRBJ2-7, with 8 bases that match TRBD2. Judging by the DNA end, TRBJ2-5 fits better; the J call may be wrong. The CDR3 is made up of 16 amino acids. Germline-derived CDR1 and CDR2 are MDHEN and SYDVKM. This CDR3 reads CASSFGIAGIGETQYF. DNA for the CDR3: TGTGCCAGCAGTTTCGGGATAGCGGGAATTGGGGAGACCCAGTACTTC.

J is TRBJ2-3 and V is TRBV27, with 7 positions matching TRBD1. The CDR3 extends over 14 amino acids. J was trimmed by 1 base and V by 7 bases; bases with no gene match: 5. Germline V lookup: CDR1 MNHEY, CDR2 SMNVEV (reference sequence). This chain's CDR3 is CASTFTGGTDTQYF. CDR3 DNA sequence: TGTGCCAGCACTTTCACAGGGGGCACAGATACGCAGTATTTT.

The genes are TRBV3-1 and TRBJ2-7; possible D gene TRBD1, 6 bases. The CDR3 extends over 13 amino acids. The V end was cut by 3 bases, the J end by 6 bases, with 12 bases between. Germline V gene data show CDR1 as LGHDT and CDR2 as YNNKEL (reference sequence). The CDR3 nucleotides are TGTGCCAGCAGCCAGGCCAGGGGTAGCGAGCAGTACTTC. Its translation: CASSQARGSEQYF.

The chain uses TRBV9 and TRBJ2-6, with no clear D. In germline, CDR1 is SGDLS, CDR2 YYNGEE. V was cut by 0 bases and J by 1 base, with 5 bases left in between. This CDR3 has 15 residues. The CDR3 region is CASSVGPSGANVLTF. The CDR3, as DNA: TGTGCCAGCAGCGTAGGGCCGTCTGGGGCCAACGTCCTGACTTTC.

The chain combines TRBV5-1 with TRBJ2-3; 9 nucleotides line up with TRBD1. This CDR3 spans 19 amino acids. CDR1 SGHRS and CDR2 YFSETQ come from the germline V gene. V dropped 5 bases and J dropped 4; count of bases not matched to a gene: 20. The CDR3 region is CASRGPGRDKTGGADTQYF. The CDR3 coding sequence is TGCGCCAGCAGGGGACCCGGGCGCGATAAAACAGGGGGCGCAGATACGCAGTATTTT.

CDR3 nucleotide sequence: TGTGCCAGCAGTTACTCGCGGCCCAGCTCCTACGAGCAGTACTTC. Its protein product is CASSYSRPSSYEQYF. This chain uses TRBV6-2 or TRBV6-3 with TRBJ2-4; D ambiguous. The closer fit of TRBJ2-7 to the DNA end suggests the J call may be wrong. Germline V gene lookup returns CDR1 MNHEY and CDR2 SVGEGT. CDR3 length: 15 amino acids.

This clonotype was detected only a few times. The rearrangement joins TRBV20-1 to TRBJ2-3, with 11 bases lining up with TRBD2. CDR1 and CDR2 from the germline V gene are DFQATT and SNEGSKA (reference sequence). The V and J ends lost 6 bases and 3 bases, in that order; junction bases with no gene match: 11. CDR3 length: 16 amino acids. This chain's CDR3 is CSATPLAGGLTDTQYF. DNA of the CDR3: TGCAGTGCCACACCCCTAGCGGGAGGATTGACAGATACGCAGTATTTT.

This clonotype came up many times. The chain uses TRBV24-1 and TRBJ2-3; D may correspond to TRBD1 or TRBD2 (5 bases each). The V gene lost 2 bases and the J gene lost 4 bases, with 15 bases spanning the gap. The CDR3 consists of 16 residues. The germline gives CDR1 KGHDR, CDR2 SFDVKD. CDR3 sequence (DNA): TGTGCCACCAGTGATTCTCCAGGGTACGGGGCAGATACGCAGTATTTT. This translates into CATSDSPGYGADTQYF.

As DNA, the CDR3 is TGTGCCAGCACCGACAGGTTGGCCAAAAACATTCAGTACTTC. This sequence encodes CASTDRLAKNIQYF. This rearrangement joins TRBV6-1 to TRBJ2-4; D perhaps matches TRBD1 (6 bases). The CDR3 has 14 residues. The germline V gene has CDR1 MNHNS and CDR2 SASEGT. Trimming cost V 7 bases and J 1 base, with 11 bases left between them.